The 30 T cell receptor beta chains below come from one sample, sequenced in a study of Tregs in tolerant kidney transplant recipients. Libraries were prepared by immunoSEQ multiplex PCR; TCRdb keeps only in-frame clonotypes and omits some of them. This sample's clone table lists about 30,000 clones. This specimen was CD8+ T cells from blood, taken before the transplant. These receptors all stem from a human donor who received a combined kidney and bone marrow transplant.

As to this clone: Read data end 3 residues before the CDR3 end; the end is taken from the germline J gene. This chain joins TRBV6-2 or TRBV6-3 and TRBJ2-7, with 12 bases aligning to TRBD1. CDR1 is MNHEY and CDR2 is SVGEGT in the germline V gene. V trimming: 6 bases; J trimming: 2 bases; junction bases outside the gene matches: 5. The CDR3 contains 15 residues. The covered CDR3 bases are TGTGCCAGCAGGGACGGGACAGGGGGCCCCTACGAG. Amino acids: CASRDGTGGPYE. The full-length CDR3 reads as CASRDGTGGPYEQYF.

On this clone: The read comes to an end 3 residues before the CDR3 does, leaving the germline J gene to fill in the end. The chain links TRBV7-9 to TRBJ2-7; the D is unclear. This CDR3 comprises 13 residues. Between the trimmed V and J ends, which lost 4 bases and 3 bases, there was a span of 10 bases. Germline V gene data show CDR1 as SEHNR and CDR2 as FQNEAQ (reference sequence). This CDR3 reads CASSYRVDYEQYF. Partial CDR3 DNA: TGTGCCAGCAGCTACAGAGTTGACTACGAG.

Notes on this clone: The sequenced fragment ends 3 residues before the CDR3 boundary, so the rest is inferred from the germline J gene. The rearrangement joins TRBV5-6 to TRBJ1-1; D remains unclear. Germline CDR1 and CDR2: SGHDT and YYEEEE. The CDR3 totals 12 residues. The V gene lost 0 bases and the J gene lost 7 bases, with 7 bases spanning the gap. The DNA read from the CDR3 is TGTGCCAGCAGCTTGGGGTCAGTTGAA. Residues: CASSLGSVE. The whole CDR3 protein is CASSLGSVEAFF.

With regard to this clone: The read comes to an end 3 residues before the CDR3 does, leaving the germline J gene to fill in the end. The chain is built from TRBV5-6 and TRBJ2-1; maybe TRBD1 (6 bases). Germline V gene lookup returns CDR1 SGHDT and CDR2 YYEEEE. The CDR3 extends over 14 amino acids. V lost 4 bases to trimming and J lost 2 bases, with 10 bases between them. This chain's CDR3 is CASSRQDPYNEQFF. The sequenced part of the CDR3 DNA is TGTGCCAGCAGCCGACAGGATCCCTACAATGAG. The complete variable domain, with remaining parts taken from reference TRBV5-6 and TRBJ2-1, reads DAGVTQSPTHLIKTRGQQVTLRCSPKSGHDTVSWYQQALGQGPQFIFQYYEEEERQRGNFPDRFSGHQFPNYSSELNVNALLLGDSALYLCASSRQDPYNEQFFGPGTRLTVL.

Remarks on this clone: Read sequence stops 3 residues before the CDR3 end, and the germline J gene provides the missing end. V and J are TRBV10-1 and TRBJ2-3, with 12 bases that match TRBD2. With 6 bases clipped from V and 1 base from J, the junction kept 8 bases outside the gene matches. The CDR3 length is 17 residues. The germline CDR1 and CDR2 sequences are WNHNN and SYGVQD (reference sequence). The covered CDR3 bases are TGCGCCAGCAGCGCAGGGACTAGCGGGTTTGGCACAGATACG. Translation: CASSAGTSGFGTDT. From start to end, the CDR3 is CASSAGTSGFGTDTQYF.

In regard to this clone: The read comes to an end 3 residues before the CDR3 does, leaving the germline J gene to fill in the end. The chain joins TRBV20-1 to TRBJ2-3; 10 nucleotides agree with TRBD2. The V and J ends lost 0 bases and 0 bases, in that order; junction bases with no gene match: 6. From germline, CDR1 is DFQATT and CDR2 SNEGSKA (reference sequence). There are 17 residues in the CDR3. The part of the CDR3 DNA that was read is TGCAGTGCTAGAGACTTAAGCGGGAGGGCTAGCACAGATACG. Its protein product is CSARDLSGRASTDT. The full CDR3 protein reads CSARDLSGRASTDTQYF.

On this clone itself: The read terminates 3 residues ahead of where the CDR3 ends, so the germline J gene completes it. This chain joins TRBV19 and TRBJ1-5, with 9 bases fitting TRBD1. The germline gives CDR1 LNHDA, CDR2 SQIVND (reference sequence). With V trimmed by 7 bases and J by 4 bases, 5 bases remained unmatched. The CDR3 runs to 14 residues. CDR3 DNA, as far as it was read: TGTGCCAGTACCGGGGGGACAGGGAATCAGCCC. This gives the protein CASTGGTGNQP. The full CDR3 reads CASTGGTGNQPQHF.

CDR3 DNA (partial): TGCGCCAGCAGCTTCTCCGGGACTAGCGGGAGGGCCTACAATGAG. This codes for CASSFSGTSGRAYNE. The entire CDR3 is CASSFSGTSGRAYNEQFF. The V gene is TRBV5-1, the J gene TRBJ2-1; TRBD2 aligns across 16 bases. The read ends 3 residues shy of where the CDR3 ends; the end is completed using the germline J gene. The CDR3 covers 18 residues. CDR1 is SGHRS and CDR2 is YFSETQ in the germline V gene. V gave up 2 bases and J gave up 2 bases; unmatched junction bases: 4.

Concerning this clone: The sequenced fragment ends 3 residues before the CDR3 boundary, so the rest is inferred from the germline J gene. The V call is TRBV7-6, the J call TRBJ1-2, with D perhaps TRBD1 (5 bases). Germline CDR1 and CDR2: SGHVS and FNYEAQ. This CDR3 is built from 15 residues. Trimming stripped 1 base from V and 3 bases from J, with 12 bases between. This CDR3 is CASSLEGTGYYGYTF. The covered CDR3 bases are TGTGCCAGCAGCTTAGAGGGTACAGGCTACTATGGC.

As concerns this clone: The CDR3 goes on 3 residues after the read ends, and that part is filled in from the germline J gene. The chain couples TRBV19 to TRBJ2-1; D ambiguous. The V gene's germline CDR1 is LNHDA and CDR2 SQIVND (reference sequence). The CDR3 length is 14 residues. V was pared by 6 bases and J by 1 base, with 10 bases between. Partial CDR3 DNA: TGTGCCAGTAGGGAATCCGGGTCCTACAATGAG. Residues: CASRESGSYNE. The complete CDR3 reads CASRESGSYNEQFF.

As concerns this clone: Read data end 3 residues before the CDR3 end; the end is taken from the germline J gene. V is TRBV7-3 and J is TRBJ2-7, with TRBD2 matching over 8 bases. This CDR3 comprises 15 residues. The junction had 6 bases not matched to a gene; V was cut back by 0 bases and J by 5 bases. In germline, CDR1 is SGHTA, CDR2 FQGTGA. The CDR3 spells CASSLTSGSLNEQYF. The part of the CDR3 DNA that was read is TGTGCCAGCAGCTTAACCAGCGGGAGTTTAAACGAG. Combining the CDR3 with reference TRBV7-3 and TRBJ2-7 gives the whole variable domain GAGVSQTPSNKVTEKGKYVELRCDPISGHTALYWYRQSLGQGPEFLIYFQGTGAADDSGLPNDRFFAVRPEGSVSTLKIQRTERGDSAVYLCASSLTSGSLNEQYFGPGTRLTVT.

As for this clone: Coverage ceases 3 residues before the CDR3 finishes, and the germline J gene fills in the end. This chain joins TRBV10-1 and TRBJ2-1; D is perhaps TRBD2 (6 bases). The CDR3 has 17 residues. The V end lost 8 bases, the J end lost 1 base, and 21 bases lay between the germline ends. Germline CDR1 and CDR2: WNHNN and SYGVQD (reference sequence). CDR3 DNA, as far as it was read: TGCGCCAGCGTGGGGCCTGAAAGCGGGTTGTCCTACAATGAG. This sequence encodes CASVGPESGLSYNE. The CDR3 in its entirety is CASVGPESGLSYNEQFF.

With regard to this clone: The read terminates 3 residues ahead of where the CDR3 ends, so the germline J gene completes it. V usage is TRBV11-2 and J usage is TRBJ2-7, with TRBD2 as a possible D gene (5 bases). This CDR3 region has 14 residues. CDR1 is SGHAT and CDR2 is FQNNGV in the germline V gene. Trimming took off 5 bases at V and 6 bases at J, with 17 bases between the two ends. CDR3 DNA (partial): TGTGCCAGCAGCGCGGCCGGGCCCGGGGTCGAG. Translation gives CASSAAGPGVE. In full, the CDR3 reads CASSAAGPGVEQYF.

As concerns this clone: The read halts 3 residues ahead of the CDR3 end, with the missing end drawn from the germline J gene. The chain joins TRBV7-7 to TRBJ2-7; 11 bases agree with TRBD2. This CDR3 is 15 amino acids long. Trimming at V came to 1 base and at J to 5 bases, leaving 4 bases not matched to a gene. The germline gives CDR1 SSHAT, CDR2 FNYEAQ (reference sequence). This CDR3 is CASSLDSSGRNEQYF. Partial CDR3 DNA: TGTGCCAGCAGCTTAGACTCTAGCGGGAGGAACGAG.

In regard to this clone: The read terminates 3 residues before the CDR3 end, so the remaining end is supplied by the germline J gene. The chain joins TRBV5-6 to TRBJ2-2; no reliable D call. Trimming took 0 bases from V and 4 from J, leaving 7 bases between them. Germline assignment: CDR1 SGHDT and CDR2 YYEEEE. This CDR3 is 14 amino acids long. The CDR3 reads CASSLAGVTGELFF. CDR3 DNA (partial): TGTGCCAGCAGCTTGGCGGGTGTCACCGGGGAG.

As to this clone: With the read ending 3 residues before the CDR3 end, the germline J gene is used to fill in that end. The chain joins TRBV19 to TRBJ2-1, with 10 bases identical to TRBD2. CDR1 and CDR2 from the germline V gene are LNHDA and SQIVND (reference sequence). This CDR3 has 14 residues. The ends lost 6 bases at V and 9 bases at J; junction bases unmatched: 8. The CDR3 region is CASRSLAGVIEQFF. The sequenced CDR3 bases are TGTGCCAGTAGATCGCTAGCGGGAGTCATTGAG.

Regarding this clone: The CDR3 end lies 3 residues beyond the end of the read and is filled in from the germline J gene. This chain connects TRBV5-1 to TRBJ2-1; D unresolved. V shed 0 bases and J shed 0 bases, with 7 bases lying between them. The CDR3 has 15 amino acids. Germline V CDR1 and CDR2: SGHRS, YFSETQ. CDR3 DNA (partial): TGCGCCAGCAGCTTGGGACTGTACTCCTACAATGAG. Protein: CASSLGLYSYNE. The complete CDR3 sequence is CASSLGLYSYNEQFF. Drawing the rest from reference TRBV5-1 and TRBJ2-1, the complete variable domain is KAGVTQTPRYLIKTRGQQVTLSCSPISGHRSVSWYQQTPGQGLQFLFEYFSETQRNKGNFPGRFSGRQFSNSRSEMNVSTLELGDSALYLCASSLGLYSYNEQFFGPGTRLTVL.

On this clone itself: The read finishes 3 residues shy of the CDR3 end, and the germline J gene is used to complete it. The chain recombines TRBV9 with TRBJ2-3, with 13 bases matching TRBD2. V gave up 3 bases and J gave up 2 bases; unmatched junction bases: 12. CDR1 SGDLS and CDR2 YYNGEE come from the germline V gene. This CDR3 spans 19 amino acids. This CDR3 reads CASSGSSVGLAGDTDTQYF. The CDR3 DNA, read in part, is TGTGCCAGCAGCGGGTCCTCCGTCGGACTAGCGGGAGACACAGATACG.

A remark on this clone: Coverage ceases 3 residues before the CDR3 finishes, and the germline J gene fills in the end. The J gene is TRBJ2-7, the V gene TRBV6-1, with D perhaps TRBD1 (5 bases). CDR3 length equals 15 residues. Trimming removed 2 bases at V and 2 bases at J, with 13 bases between. CDR1 is MNHNS and CDR2 is SASEGT in the germline V gene. The CDR3 loop reads CASSETLDIPYEQYF. The covered CDR3 bases are TGTGCCAGCAGTGAAACTTTGGACATCCCCTACGAG.

The part of the CDR3 DNA that was read is TGCAGTGCTAAAGGGGACACCGGGGAG. Encoded protein: CSAKGDTGE. The entire CDR3 protein reads CSAKGDTGELFF. The chain links TRBV20-1 to TRBJ2-2; a weak D match, TRBD1 (5 bases). The read halts 3 residues ahead of the CDR3 end, with the missing end drawn from the germline J gene. Between the trimmed V and J ends, which lost 4 bases and 3 bases, there was a span of 6 bases. The CDR3 runs 12 residues. Looked up from germline, CDR1 is DFQATT and CDR2 is SNEGSKA (reference sequence).

A remark on this clone: The sequence runs out 3 residues before the end of the CDR3; the remainder is reconstructed from the germline J gene. V is TRBV7-9 and J is TRBJ2-7; D may be TRBD1 or TRBD2 (5 bases each). V dropped 6 bases and J dropped 6 bases, with 12 bases sitting between them. The CDR3 is 12 residues long. The germline gives CDR1 SEHNR, CDR2 FQNEAQ (reference sequence). The CDR3 here is CASRGPEAEQYF. Incomplete CDR3 DNA: TGTGCCAGCAGGGGGCCGGAGGCCGAG.

Turning to this clone: The CDR3 end falls 3 residues outside the read, so it is completed with the germline J gene. The rearrangement uses TRBV19 and TRBJ1-5, with D perhaps matching TRBD1 (6 bases). The V gene lost 3 bases and the J gene lost 4 bases, with 13 bases spanning the gap. Germline values: CDR1 LNHDA, CDR2 SQIVND (reference sequence). This CDR3 region has 15 residues. The CDR3 is CASSILGGGNQPQHF. The part of the CDR3 DNA that was read is TGTGCCAGTAGTATCCTGGGAGGGGGAAATCAGCCC. The whole variable domain, remainder taken from reference TRBV19 and TRBJ1-5, is DGGITQSPKYLFRKEGQNVTLSCEQNLNHDAMYWYRQDPGQGLRLIYYSQIVNDFQKGDIAEGYSVSREKKESFPLTVTSAQKNPTAFYLCASSILGGGNQPQHFGDGTRLSIL.

The CDR3 bases that were read are TGTGCCAGCAGCCCAGGTCGCTCCTACGAG. It codes for CASSPGRSYE. The whole CDR3 protein reads CASSPGRSYEQYF. The rearrangement joins TRBV7-9 to TRBJ2-7; D call uncertain. The read stops 3 residues short of the end of the CDR3; the missing end is completed from the germline J gene. CDR3 length: 13 residues. Germline CDR1 reads SEHNR; CDR2 reads FQNEAQ (reference sequence). V was clipped by 5 bases and J by 0 bases, with 8 bases between them. The variable domain in full, completed from reference TRBV7-9 and TRBJ2-7, reads DTGVSQNPRHKITKRGQNVTFRCDPISEHNRLYWYRQTLGQGPEFLTYFQNEAQLEKSRLLSDRFSAERPKGSFSTLEIQRTEQGDSAMYLCASSPGRSYEQYFGPGTRLTVT.

As for this clone: The CDR3 end falls 3 residues outside the read, so it is completed with the germline J gene. This rearrangement joins TRBV7-7 to TRBJ2-5, with TRBD1 as a possible D gene (6 bases). Deletions cut 6 bases from V and 0 bases from J, with 14 bases between. This CDR3 has 15 amino acids. In germline, CDR1 is SSHAT, CDR2 FNYEAQ (reference sequence). The covered CDR3 bases are TGTGCCAGCAGTCCAACCACAGGGTACCAAGAGACC. As protein: CASSPTTGYQET. The whole CDR3 protein reads CASSPTTGYQETQYF.

With respect to this clone: Coverage ceases 3 residues before the CDR3 finishes, and the germline J gene fills in the end. The genes are TRBV7-3 and TRBJ1-1, with 7 bases that match TRBD1. V lost 4 bases and J lost 4; bases outside the gene matches: 6. This CDR3 is 14 amino acids long. CDR1 is SGHTA, CDR2 FQGTGA, per germline. The CDR3 bases that were read are TGTGCCAGCAGCTCGACAGGGATCCCCACTGAA. Translation gives CASSSTGIPTE. The whole CDR3 is CASSSTGIPTEAFF. Based on the CDR3 plus reference TRBV7-3 and TRBJ1-1, the full variable domain is GAGVSQTPSNKVTEKGKYVELRCDPISGHTALYWYRQSLGQGPEFLIYFQGTGAADDSGLPNDRFFAVRPEGSVSTLKIQRTERGDSAVYLCASSSTGIPTEAFFGQGTRLTVV.

A word on this clone: The read terminates 3 residues before the CDR3 end, so the remaining end is supplied by the germline J gene. This chain links TRBV5-1 with TRBJ2-3; 8 bases agree with TRBD1. J gave up 5 bases and V 3 bases, and 5 bases lay outside the gene matches. This CDR3 has 14 residues. Germline V gene lookup returns CDR1 SGHRS and CDR2 YFSETQ. The CDR3 sequence is CASSWTGSGDTQYF. The sequenced CDR3 bases are TGCGCCAGCAGCTGGACAGGGAGTGGAGATACG.

About this clone itself: The read comes to an end 3 residues before the CDR3 does, leaving the germline J gene to fill in the end. The J gene is TRBJ2-3, the V gene TRBV5-1, with 12 bases fitting TRBD2. Trimming at V came to 1 base and at J to 2 bases, leaving 2 bases not matched to a gene. The V gene's germline CDR1 is SGHRS and CDR2 YFSETQ. The length of the CDR3 is 16 residues. The covered CDR3 bases are TGCGCCAGCAGCTTGCTAGCGGGAGGGATCACAGATACG. Its protein is CASSLLAGGITDT. The CDR3, in full, reads CASSLLAGGITDTQYF.

On this clone itself: With the read ending 3 residues before the CDR3 end, the germline J gene is used to fill in that end. This chain uses TRBV30 with TRBJ1-6; 12 bases are shared with TRBD1. Trimming at V came to 1 base and at J to 8 bases, leaving 3 bases not matched to a gene. The CDR3 is 15 amino acids. Germline CDR1 GTSNPN, CDR2 SVGIG (reference sequence). CDR3 sequence: CAWSGGQGAYSPLHF. The covered CDR3 bases are TGTGCCTGGAGTGGGGGACAGGGGGCCTATTCACCC.

A remark on this clone: The read ends 3 residues early relative to the CDR3; the germline J gene fills the gap. This chain joins TRBV5-1 and TRBJ2-3, with TRBD2 matching over 9 bases. Germline V lookup: CDR1 SGHRS, CDR2 YFSETQ. V lost 5 bases and J lost 6; bases outside the gene matches: 13. CDR3 length: 16 amino acids. CDR3 loop: CASSLPYLAGSDTQYF. Incomplete CDR3 DNA: TGCGCCAGCAGTCTACCCTATCTAGCGGGATCCGATACG.

About this clone: The read halts 3 residues ahead of the CDR3 end, with the missing end drawn from the germline J gene. V and J are TRBV7-8 and TRBJ2-3; D is possibly TRBD2 (6 bases). The CDR3 sequence is 16 residues long. Deletions cut 6 bases from V and 2 bases from J, with 18 bases between. Germline V gene lookup returns CDR1 SGHVS and CDR2 FQNEAQ. The CDR3 bases that were read are TGTGCCAGCAGTGAATATGGGACTCCTTTCACAGATACG. It yields the protein CASSEYGTPFTDT. The whole CDR3 is CASSEYGTPFTDTQYF.